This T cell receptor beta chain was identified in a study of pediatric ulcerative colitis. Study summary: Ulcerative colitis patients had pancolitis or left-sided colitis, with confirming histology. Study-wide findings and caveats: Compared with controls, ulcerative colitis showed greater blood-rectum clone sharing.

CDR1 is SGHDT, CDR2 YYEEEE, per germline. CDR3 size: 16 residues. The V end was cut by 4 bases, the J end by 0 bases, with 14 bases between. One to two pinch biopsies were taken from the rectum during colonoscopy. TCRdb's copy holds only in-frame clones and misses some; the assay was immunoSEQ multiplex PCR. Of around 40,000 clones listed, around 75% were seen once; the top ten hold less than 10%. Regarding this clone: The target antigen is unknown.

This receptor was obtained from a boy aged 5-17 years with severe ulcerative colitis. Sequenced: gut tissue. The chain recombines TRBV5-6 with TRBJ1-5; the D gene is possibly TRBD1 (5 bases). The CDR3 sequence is CASSPRAAGSNQPQHF. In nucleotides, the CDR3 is TGTGCCAGCAGCCCCAGGGCAGCGGGTAGCAATCAGCCCCAGCATTTT.